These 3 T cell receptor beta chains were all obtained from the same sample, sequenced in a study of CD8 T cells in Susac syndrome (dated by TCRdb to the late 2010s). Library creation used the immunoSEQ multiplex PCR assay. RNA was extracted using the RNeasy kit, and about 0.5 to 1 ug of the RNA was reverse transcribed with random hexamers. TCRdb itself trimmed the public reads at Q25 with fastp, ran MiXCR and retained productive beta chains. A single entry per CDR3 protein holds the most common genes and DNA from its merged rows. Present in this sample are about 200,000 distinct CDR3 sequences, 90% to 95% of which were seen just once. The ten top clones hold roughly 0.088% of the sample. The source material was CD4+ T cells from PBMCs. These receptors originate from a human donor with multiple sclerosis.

CDR3 protein: CASRPTGGMNTEAFF. The CDR3 DNA reads TGTGCCAGCAGACCGACAGGGGGCATGAACACTGAAGCTTTCTTT. V gene TRBV3-1 combines with J gene TRBJ1-1; 10 bases agree with TRBD1. Per the germline V gene, CDR1 is LGHDT and CDR2 is YNNKEL (reference sequence). The CDR3 covers 15 residues. V was clipped by 6 bases and J by 0 bases; unmatched bases: 4.

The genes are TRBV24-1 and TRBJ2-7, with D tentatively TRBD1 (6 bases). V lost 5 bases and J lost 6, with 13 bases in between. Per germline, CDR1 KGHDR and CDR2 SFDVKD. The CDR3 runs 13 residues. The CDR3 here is CATSGPGAAEQYF. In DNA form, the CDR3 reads TGTGCCACCAGTGGTCCAGGGGCGGCCGAGCAGTACTTC.

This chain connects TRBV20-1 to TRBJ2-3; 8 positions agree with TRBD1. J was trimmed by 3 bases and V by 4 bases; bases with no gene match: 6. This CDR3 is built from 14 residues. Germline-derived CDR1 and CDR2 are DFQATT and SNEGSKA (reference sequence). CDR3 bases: TGCAGTGCTACCCGGACAGGGAGAACAGATACGCAGTATTTT. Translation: CSATRTGRTDTQYF.